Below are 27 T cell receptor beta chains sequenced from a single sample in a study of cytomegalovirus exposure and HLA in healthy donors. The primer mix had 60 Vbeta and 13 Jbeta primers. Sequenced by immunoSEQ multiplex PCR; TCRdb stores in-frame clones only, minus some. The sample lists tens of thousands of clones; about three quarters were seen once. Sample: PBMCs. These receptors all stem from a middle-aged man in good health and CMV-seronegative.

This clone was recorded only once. The CDR3 DNA is TGTGCCAGCAGCTACGCCGACAGGGGGGATGACTACGAGCAGTACTTC. As protein: CASSYADRGDDYEQYF. The chain joins TRBV5-4 to TRBJ2-7; 9 bases are shared with TRBD1. In germline, CDR1 is SGHNT, CDR2 YYREEE (reference sequence). There are 16 residues in the CDR3. The junction had 10 bases not matched to a gene; V was cut back by 3 bases and J by 3 bases.

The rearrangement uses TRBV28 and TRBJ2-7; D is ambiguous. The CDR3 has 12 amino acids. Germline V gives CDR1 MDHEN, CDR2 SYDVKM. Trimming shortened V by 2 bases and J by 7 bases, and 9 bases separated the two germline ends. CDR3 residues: CASSLGSGEQYF. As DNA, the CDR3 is TGTGCCAGCAGTTTAGGTTCCGGGGAGCAGTACTTC.

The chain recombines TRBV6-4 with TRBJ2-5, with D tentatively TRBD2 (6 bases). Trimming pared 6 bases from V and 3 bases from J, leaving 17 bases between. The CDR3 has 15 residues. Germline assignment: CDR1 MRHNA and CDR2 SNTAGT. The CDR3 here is CASSRVAGGKETQYF. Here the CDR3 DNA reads TGTGCCAGCAGCCGGGTGGCTGGCGGGAAAGAGACCCAGTACTTC.

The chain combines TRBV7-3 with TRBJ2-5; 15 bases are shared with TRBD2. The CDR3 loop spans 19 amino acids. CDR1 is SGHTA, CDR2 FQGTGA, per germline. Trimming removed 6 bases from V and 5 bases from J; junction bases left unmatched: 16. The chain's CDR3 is CASSLVGRTSGGARETQYF. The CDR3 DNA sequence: TGTGCCAGCAGTCTAGTCGGTAGGACTAGCGGGGGGGCGCGGGAGACCCAGTACTTC.

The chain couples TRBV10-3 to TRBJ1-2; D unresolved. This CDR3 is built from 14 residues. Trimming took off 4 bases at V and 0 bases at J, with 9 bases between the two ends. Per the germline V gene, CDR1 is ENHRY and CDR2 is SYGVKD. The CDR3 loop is CAISVGSTNYGYTF. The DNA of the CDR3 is TGTGCCATCAGTGTTGGCAGTACTAACTATGGCTACACCTTC.

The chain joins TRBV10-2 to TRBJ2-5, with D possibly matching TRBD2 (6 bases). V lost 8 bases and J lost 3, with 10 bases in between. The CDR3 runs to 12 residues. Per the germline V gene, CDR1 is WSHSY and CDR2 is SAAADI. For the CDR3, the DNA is TGCGCCAGCGGGGGGTCTAAAGAGACCCAGTACTTC. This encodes CASGGSKETQYF.

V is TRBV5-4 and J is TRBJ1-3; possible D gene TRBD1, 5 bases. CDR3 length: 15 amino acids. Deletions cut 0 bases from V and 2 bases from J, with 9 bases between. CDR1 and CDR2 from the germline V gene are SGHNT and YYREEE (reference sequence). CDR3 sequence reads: CASSLEAGPGNTIYF. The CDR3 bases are TGTGCCAGCAGCTTGGAGGCAGGGCCTGGAAACACCATATATTTT.

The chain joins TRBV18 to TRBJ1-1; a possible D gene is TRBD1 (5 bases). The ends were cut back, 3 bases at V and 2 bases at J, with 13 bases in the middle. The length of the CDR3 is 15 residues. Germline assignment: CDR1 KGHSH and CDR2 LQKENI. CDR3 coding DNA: TGTGCCAGCTCACCCCTCGGGGGTGGAAACACTGAAGCTTTCTTT. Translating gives CASSPLGGGNTEAFF.

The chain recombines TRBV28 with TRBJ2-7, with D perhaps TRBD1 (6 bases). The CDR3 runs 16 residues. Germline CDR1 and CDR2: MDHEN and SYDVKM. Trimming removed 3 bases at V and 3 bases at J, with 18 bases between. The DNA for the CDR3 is TGTGCCAGCAGTTTTCGAAGGGGGTCCGCAAACTACGAGCAGTACTTC. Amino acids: CASSFRRGSANYEQYF.

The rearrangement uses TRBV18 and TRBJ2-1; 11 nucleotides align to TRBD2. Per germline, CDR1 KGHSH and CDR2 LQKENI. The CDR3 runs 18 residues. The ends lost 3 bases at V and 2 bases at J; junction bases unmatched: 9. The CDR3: CASSPGLAVVYPYNEQFF. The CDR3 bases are TGTGCCAGCTCACCGGGACTAGCGGTCGTGTATCCCTACAATGAGCAGTTCTTC.

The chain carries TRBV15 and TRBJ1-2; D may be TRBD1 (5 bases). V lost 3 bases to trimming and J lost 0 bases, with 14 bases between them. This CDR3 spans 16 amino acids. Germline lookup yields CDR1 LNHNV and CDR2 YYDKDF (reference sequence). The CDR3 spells CATSREGSHTNYGYTF. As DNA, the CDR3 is TGTGCCACCAGCAGGGAGGGGTCCCATACTAACTATGGCTACACCTTC.

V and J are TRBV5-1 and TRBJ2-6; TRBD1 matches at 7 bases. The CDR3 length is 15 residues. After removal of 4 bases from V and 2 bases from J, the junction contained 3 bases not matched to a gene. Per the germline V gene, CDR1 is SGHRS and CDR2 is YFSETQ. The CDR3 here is CASSHGTAGANVLTF. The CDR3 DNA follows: TGCGCCAGCAGCCATGGGACAGCTGGGGCCAACGTCCTGACTTTC.

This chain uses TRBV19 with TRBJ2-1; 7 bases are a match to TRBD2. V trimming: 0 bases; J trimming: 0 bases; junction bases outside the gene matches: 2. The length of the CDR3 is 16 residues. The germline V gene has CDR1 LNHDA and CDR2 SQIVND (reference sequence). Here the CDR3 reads CASSIEGGSSYNEQFF. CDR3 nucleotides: TGTGCCAGTAGTATAGAGGGCGGGAGCTCCTACAATGAGCAGTTCTTC.

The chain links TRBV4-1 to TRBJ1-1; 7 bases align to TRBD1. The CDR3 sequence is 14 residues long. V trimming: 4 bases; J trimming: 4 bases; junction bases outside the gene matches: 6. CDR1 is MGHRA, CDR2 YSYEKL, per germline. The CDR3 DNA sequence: TGCGCCAGCAGCCTACAGGGGCCGTTCACTGAAGCTTTCTTT. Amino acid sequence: CASSLQGPFTEAFF.

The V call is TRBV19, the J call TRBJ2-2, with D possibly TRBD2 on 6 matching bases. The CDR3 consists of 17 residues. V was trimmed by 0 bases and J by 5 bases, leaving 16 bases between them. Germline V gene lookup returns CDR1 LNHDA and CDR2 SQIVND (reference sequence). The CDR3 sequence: CASSIDRRGARTGELFF. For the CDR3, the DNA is TGTGCCAGTAGTATAGATAGGCGGGGTGCCCGAACCGGGGAGCTGTTTTTT.

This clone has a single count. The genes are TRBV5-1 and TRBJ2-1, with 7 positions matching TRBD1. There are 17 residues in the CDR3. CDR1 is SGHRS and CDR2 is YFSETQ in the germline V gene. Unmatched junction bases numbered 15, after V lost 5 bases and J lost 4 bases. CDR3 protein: CASRRVKEGQIYNEQFF. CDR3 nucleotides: TGCGCCAGCAGGAGGGTAAAAGAGGGACAGATTTACAATGAGCAGTTCTTC.

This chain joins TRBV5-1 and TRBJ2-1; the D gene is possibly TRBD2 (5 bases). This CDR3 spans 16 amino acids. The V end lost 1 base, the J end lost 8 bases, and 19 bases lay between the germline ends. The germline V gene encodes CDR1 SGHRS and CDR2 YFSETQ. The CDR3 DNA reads TGCGCCAGCAGCTTGTTCCGAGGGTTAGGTATTGATGAGCAGTTCTTC. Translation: CASSLFRGLGIDEQFF.

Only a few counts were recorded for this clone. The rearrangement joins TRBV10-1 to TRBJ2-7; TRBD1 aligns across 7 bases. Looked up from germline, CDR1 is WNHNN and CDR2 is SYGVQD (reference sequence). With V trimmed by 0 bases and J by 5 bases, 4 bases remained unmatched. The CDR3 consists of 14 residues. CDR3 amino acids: CASSESGTEHEQYF. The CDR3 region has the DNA TGCGCCAGCAGTGAGTCCGGGACAGAGCACGAGCAGTACTTC.

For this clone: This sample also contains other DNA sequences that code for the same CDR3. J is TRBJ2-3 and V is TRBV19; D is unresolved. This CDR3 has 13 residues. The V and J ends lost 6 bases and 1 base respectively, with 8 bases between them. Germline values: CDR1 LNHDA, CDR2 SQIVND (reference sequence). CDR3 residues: CASRPTGTDTQYF. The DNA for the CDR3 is TGTGCCAGTAGACCTACAGGCACAGATACGCAGTATTTT.

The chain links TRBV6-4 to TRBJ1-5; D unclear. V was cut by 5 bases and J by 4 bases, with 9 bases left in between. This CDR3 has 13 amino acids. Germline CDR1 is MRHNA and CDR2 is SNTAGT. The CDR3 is CASSTEVNQPQHF. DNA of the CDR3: TGTGCCAGCAGTACTGAAGTTAATCAGCCCCAGCATTTT.

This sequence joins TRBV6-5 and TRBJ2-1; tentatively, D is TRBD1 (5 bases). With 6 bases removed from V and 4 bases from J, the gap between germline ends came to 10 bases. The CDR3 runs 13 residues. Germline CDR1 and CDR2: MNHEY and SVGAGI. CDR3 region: CASSPPGYNEQFF. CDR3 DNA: TGTGCCAGCAGCCCCCCAGGGTACAATGAGCAGTTCTTC.

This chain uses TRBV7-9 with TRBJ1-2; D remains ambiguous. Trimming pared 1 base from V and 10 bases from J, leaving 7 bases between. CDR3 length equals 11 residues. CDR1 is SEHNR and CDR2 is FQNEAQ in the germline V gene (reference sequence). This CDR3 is CASSLGPNYTF. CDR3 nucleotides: TGTGCCAGCAGCTTAGGCCCTAACTACACCTTC.

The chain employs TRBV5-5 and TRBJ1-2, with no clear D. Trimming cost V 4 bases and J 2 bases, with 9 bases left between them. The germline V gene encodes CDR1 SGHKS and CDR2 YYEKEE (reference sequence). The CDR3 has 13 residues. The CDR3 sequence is CASSRDTNYGYTF. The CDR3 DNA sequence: TGTGCCAGCAGCCGCGACACCAACTATGGCTACACCTTC.

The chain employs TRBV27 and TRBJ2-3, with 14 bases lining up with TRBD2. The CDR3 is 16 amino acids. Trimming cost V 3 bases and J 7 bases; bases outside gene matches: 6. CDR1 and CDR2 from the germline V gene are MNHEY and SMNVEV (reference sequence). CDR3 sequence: CASSFGLAGGTYTQYF. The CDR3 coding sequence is TGTGCCAGCAGTTTTGGACTAGCGGGGGGCACTTATACGCAGTATTTT.

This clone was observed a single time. As DNA, the CDR3 is TGTGCCAGCAGCGGCGCATGGGAGCTCCGATCCTACGAGCAGTACTTC. This encodes CASSGAWELRSYEQYF. V is TRBV6-6 and J is TRBJ2-7; TRBD2 is a possible D gene (5 bases). The CDR3 spans 16 residues. The germline gives CDR1 MNHNY, CDR2 SVGAGI (reference sequence). The V end was cut by 6 bases, the J end by 1 base, with 19 bases between.

The CDR3 loop reads CASSLASGGANEQFF. DNA of the CDR3: TGTGCCAGCAGCTTAGCGAGCGGGGGGGCCAATGAGCAGTTCTTC. J is TRBJ2-1 and V is TRBV7-8; 10 bases are shared with TRBD2. The junction had 2 bases not matched to a gene; V was cut back by 0 bases and J by 6 bases. The CDR3 contains 15 residues. Germline V lookup: CDR1 SGHVS, CDR2 FQNEAQ. Full variable domain (missing parts from reference TRBV7-8 and TRBJ2-1): GAGVSQSPRYKVAKRGQDVALRCDPISGHVSLFWYQQALGQGPEFLTYFQNEAQLDKSGLPSDRFFAERPEGSVSTLKIQRTQQEDSAVYLCASSLASGGANEQFFGPGTRLTVL.

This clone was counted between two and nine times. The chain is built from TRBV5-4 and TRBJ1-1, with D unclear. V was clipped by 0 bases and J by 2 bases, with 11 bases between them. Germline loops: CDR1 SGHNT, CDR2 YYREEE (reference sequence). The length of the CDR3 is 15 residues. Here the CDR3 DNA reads TGTGCCAGCAGCTTGGGGAGAAGTGTAAACACTGAAGCTTTCTTT. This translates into CASSLGRSVNTEAFF.